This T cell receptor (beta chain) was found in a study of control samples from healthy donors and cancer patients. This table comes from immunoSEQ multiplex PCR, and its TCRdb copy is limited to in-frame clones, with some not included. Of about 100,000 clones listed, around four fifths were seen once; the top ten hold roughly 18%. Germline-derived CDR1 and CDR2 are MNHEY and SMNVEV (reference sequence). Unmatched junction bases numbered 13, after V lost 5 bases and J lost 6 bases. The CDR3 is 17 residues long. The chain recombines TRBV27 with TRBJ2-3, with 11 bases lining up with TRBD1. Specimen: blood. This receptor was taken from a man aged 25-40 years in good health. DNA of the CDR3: TGTGCCAGCAGTCTGGGACTTAGGACAGGGGGCATCGATACGCAGTATTTT. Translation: CASSLGLRTGGIDTQYF.